The 22 T cell receptor beta chains in this list originate from one sample, sequenced in a study of shared clonotypes between healthy human individuals. TCRdb's copy holds only in-frame clones and misses some; the assay was immunoSEQ multiplex PCR. The repertoire holds about 2.3 million clones, with 90% to 95% as singletons. What was sequenced was naive CD4+ T cells from PBMCs. Subset in this sample: CD45RA+ positively selected. The receptors here all came from a man between 18 and 29 years old in good health. Some clones in this sample may be carry-over from other donors' samples.

V and J are TRBV28 and TRBJ1-2; D gene uncertain. The V gene's germline CDR1 is MDHEN and CDR2 SYDVKM. The CDR3 has 15 amino acids. The V end lost 7 bases, the J end lost 0 bases, and 15 bases lay between the germline ends. The CDR3 spells CASNEGGIPNYGYTF. Written as DNA, the CDR3 is TGTGCCAGCAACGAGGGAGGGATACCTAACTATGGCTACACCTTC.

The rearrangement uses TRBV19 and TRBJ1-2; D perhaps matches TRBD1 (5 bases). V dropped 3 bases and J dropped 8 bases, with 10 bases sitting between them. This CDR3 comprises 12 residues. Per the germline V gene, CDR1 is LNHDA and CDR2 is SQIVND (reference sequence). The CDR3 DNA reads TGTGCCAGTAGTATGAGAAGGGACGGCTACACCTTC. Its protein is CASSMRRDGYTF.

V and J are TRBV5-3 and TRBJ2-7, with D unclear. TRBV5-3 counts as an open reading frame of uncertain function. CDR3 length equals 10 residues. V lost 3 bases and J lost 7, with 5 bases in between. This chain's CDR3 is CARSSREQYF. In nucleotides, the CDR3 is TGTGCCAGAAGCTCTCGGGAGCAGTACTTC.

The chain combines TRBV4-2 with TRBJ2-3; weak D call: TRBD2 (7 bases). Germline values: CDR1 LGHNA, CDR2 YNFKEQ. Trimming removed 5 bases from V and 2 bases from J, with 20 bases in between. The CDR3 loop spans 17 amino acids. The CDR3 reads CASSGGASGSLTDTQYF. The CDR3 nucleotides read TGTGCCAGCAGCGGGGGGGCTAGCGGAAGTCTCACAGATACGCAGTATTTT.

This chain uses TRBV2 with TRBJ1-1; TRBD1 matches 9 bases. This CDR3 comprises 14 residues. Germline V lookup: CDR1 SNHLY, CDR2 FYNNEI. Losses at the gene ends were 6 bases for V and 4 bases for J; bases not matched to a gene: 6. Here the CDR3 reads CASSTTTGGTEAFF. In DNA, the CDR3 is TGTGCCAGCAGCACGACGACAGGGGGCACTGAAGCTTTCTTT. Together with reference TRBV2 and TRBJ1-1, the CDR3 gives the full variable domain: EPEVTQTPSHQVTQMGQEVILRCVPISNHLYFYWYRQILGQKVEFLVSFYNNEISEKSEIFDDQFSVERPDGSNFTLKIRSTKLEDSAMYFCASSTTTGGTEAFFGQGTRLTVV.

The chain recombines TRBV9 with TRBJ1-3, with TRBD1 as a possible D gene (6 bases). Germline loops: CDR1 SGDLS, CDR2 YYNGEE. CDR3 size: 16 residues. Trimming stripped 6 bases from V and 0 bases from J, with 16 bases between. CDR3 DNA sequence: TGTGCCAGCACCCGGGGGGCAGGAACCTCTGGAAACACCATATATTTT. It codes for CASTRGAGTSGNTIYF.

The chain carries TRBV5-1 and TRBJ2-2; weak D call: TRBD1 (7 bases). There are 16 residues in the CDR3. Germline V gene sequence: CDR1 SGHRS, CDR2 YFSETQ. V was shortened by 4 bases and J by 6 bases, with 19 bases between the two germline ends. CDR3 DNA sequence: TGCGCCAGCAGCCCCCAGGGGACAGCGGGTTCCGGGGAGCTGTTTTTT. Translated: CASSPQGTAGSGELFF.

The chain is built from TRBV4-2 and TRBJ2-3, with TRBD2 matching over 7 bases. V lost 5 bases to trimming and J lost 6 bases; unmatched junction nucleotides: 8. CDR3 size: 14 residues. Germline CDR1 is LGHNA and CDR2 is YNFKEQ. The DNA for the CDR3 is TGTGCCAGCAGCGCGGACACTAGCGACGATACGCAGTATTTT. Translated, it gives CASSADTSDDTQYF.

The V gene is TRBV11-2, the J gene TRBJ2-5; 7 bases align to TRBD2. Unmatched junction bases numbered 3, after V lost 0 bases and J lost 8 bases. The germline V gene has CDR1 SGHAT and CDR2 FQNNGV. The CDR3 length is 13 residues. CDR3 sequence: CASSLEGGQTQYF. The CDR3 coding sequence is TGTGCCAGCAGCTTAGAGGGAGGGCAAACCCAGTACTTC. Looking up the rest from reference TRBV11-2 and TRBJ2-5 gives the full variable domain: EAGVAQSPRYKIIEKRQSVAFWCNPISGHATLYWYQQILGQGPKLLIQFQNNGVVDDSQLPKDRFSAERLKGVDSTLKIQPAKLEDSAVYLCASSLEGGQTQYFGPGTRLLVL.

This chain uses TRBV12-5 with TRBJ2-3; 9 bases agree with TRBD2. The trim removed 6 bases at V and 4 bases at J, leaving 11 bases unmatched. Germline V gene sequence: CDR1 LGHNT, CDR2 FRNRAP. This CDR3 comprises 16 residues. The CDR3 here is CASGTGLAIGADTQYF. The CDR3 DNA reads as TGTGCTAGTGGCACCGGACTAGCGATCGGAGCAGATACGCAGTATTTT. The variable domain in full, with the rest retrieved from reference TRBV12-5 and TRBJ2-3, is DARVTQTPRHKVTEMGQEVTMRCQPILGHNTVFWYRQTMMQGLELLAYFRNRAPLDDSGMPKDRFSAEMPDATLATLKIQPSEPRDSAVYFCASGTGLAIGADTQYFGPGTRLTVL.

V gene TRBV9 combines with J gene TRBJ2-3; no firm D call. The V end lost 0 bases, the J end lost 6 bases, and 11 bases lay between the germline ends. This CDR3 is 14 amino acids long. In germline, CDR1 is SGDLS, CDR2 YYNGEE. Here the CDR3 DNA reads TGTGCCAGCAGCGTAGAAGGAATCCTTGATACGCAGTATTTT. It specifies CASSVEGILDTQYF.

CDR3 in amino acids: CASSSRLAGVPYNEQFF. The CDR3 DNA reads TGTGCCAGCAGTTCCCGACTAGCGGGAGTACCCTACAATGAGCAGTTCTTC. The V and J genes are TRBV28 and TRBJ2-1, with TRBD2 matching 12 bases. V lost 4 bases to trimming and J lost 2 bases; unmatched junction nucleotides: 6. The CDR3 sequence is 17 residues long. Germline CDR1 MDHEN, CDR2 SYDVKM.

This clone was observed a handful of times. The genes are TRBV7-2 and TRBJ1-2; D is undetermined. V lost 6 bases to trimming and J lost 4 bases, with 9 bases between them. The CDR3 contains 12 residues. CDR1 is SGHTA and CDR2 is FQGNSA in the germline V gene. In DNA form, the CDR3 reads TGTGCCAGCAGTCCTTATGGCTATGGCTACACCTTC. Its translation: CASSPYGYGYTF.

The chain links TRBV28 to TRBJ1-5; TRBD1 matches 7 bases. Germline-derived CDR1 and CDR2 are MDHEN and SYDVKM. Losses at the gene ends were 5 bases for V and 5 bases for J; bases not matched to a gene: 9. This CDR3 comprises 15 residues. The CDR3: CASSPAGTAYQPQHF. Written as DNA, the CDR3 is TGTGCCAGCAGTCCCGCTGGGACAGCTTATCAGCCCCAGCATTTT. The full variable domain, with the rest looked up from reference TRBV28 and TRBJ1-5, is DVKVTQSSRYLVKRTGEKVFLECVQDMDHENMFWYRQDPGLGLRLIYFSYDVKMKEKGDIPEGYSVSREKKERFSLILESASTNQTSMYLCASSPAGTAYQPQHFGDGTRLSIL.

The chain recombines TRBV5-1 with TRBJ2-7; the match to TRBD1 covers 8 bases. J gave up 6 bases and V 6 bases, and 8 bases lay outside the gene matches. The CDR3 runs 13 residues. Germline CDR1 SGHRS, CDR2 YFSETQ. CDR3: CASTTGTGTEQYF. CDR3 nucleotides: TGCGCCAGCACAACCGGGACAGGAACCGAGCAGTACTTC.

This chain joins TRBV18 and TRBJ1-5; 10 nucleotides align to TRBD1. The germline CDR1 and CDR2 sequences are KGHSH and LQKENI. The CDR3 extends over 14 amino acids. V dropped 3 bases and J dropped 9; count of bases not matched to a gene: 5. CDR3 sequence reads: CASSPTGGPGPQHF. CDR3 coding DNA: TGTGCCAGCTCACCGACAGGGGGCCCAGGGCCCCAGCATTTT.

This clone has just one count. J is TRBJ2-1 and V is TRBV7-8; 7 nucleotides align to TRBD2. The J segment lost 9 bases and the V segment lost 1 base, leaving 15 bases of the junction unmatched. The CDR3 runs 17 residues. From germline, CDR1 is SGHVS and CDR2 FQNEAQ. This chain's CDR3 is CASSLVSSGIPWGEQFF. Written as DNA, the CDR3 is TGTGCCAGCAGCTTAGTCTCCAGCGGGATACCCTGGGGTGAGCAGTTCTTC.

The chain recombines TRBV5-6 with TRBJ1-4; 8 bases fit TRBD1. The CDR3 is 13 residues long. J gave up 8 bases and V 4 bases, and 4 bases lay outside the gene matches. Germline loops: CDR1 SGHDT, CDR2 YYEEEE. CDR3 DNA sequence: TGTGCCAGCAGCGGGGGACAGGTGGAAAAACTGTTTTTT. Its protein is CASSGGQVEKLFF.

The gene calls are TRBV7-3 and TRBJ2-3, with 7 positions matching TRBD1. CDR1 is SGHTA and CDR2 is FQGTGA in the germline V gene. The trim removed 1 base at V and 4 bases at J, leaving 11 bases unmatched. CDR3 length equals 17 residues. The CDR3 bases are TGTGCCAGCAGCTTAAGGTTGCGGCCCCAGGGGGCAGATACGCAGTATTTT. Its translation: CASSLRLRPQGADTQYF. Full variable domain (remainder filled in from reference TRBV7-3 and TRBJ2-3): GAGVSQTPSNKVTEKGKYVELRCDPISGHTALYWYRQSLGQGPEFLIYFQGTGAADDSGLPNDRFFAVRPEGSVSTLKIQRTERGDSAVYLCASSLRLRPQGADTQYFGPGTRLTVL.

This rearrangement joins TRBV28 to TRBJ2-7; 9 nucleotides match TRBD2. Trimming took 2 bases from V and 1 from J; bases not matched to a gene: 6. Germline V lookup: CDR1 MDHEN, CDR2 SYDVKM. The CDR3 extends over 16 amino acids. The CDR3 loop reads CASSLGGLAGSYEQYF. CDR3 coding DNA: TGTGCCAGCAGTTTAGGTGGGCTAGCGGGGTCCTACGAGCAGTACTTC.

About this clone: The sample contains more than one DNA sequence encoding this CDR3. The chain carries TRBV5-6 and TRBJ2-7; perhaps TRBD1 as D (5 bases). The CDR3 covers 12 residues. V was clipped by 4 bases and J by 2 bases, with 7 bases between them. The germline V gene encodes CDR1 SGHDT and CDR2 YYEEEE. As DNA, the CDR3 is TGTGCCAGCAGCCTAGGGGCCTACGAGCAGTACTTC. Translated: CASSLGAYEQYF.

In regard to this clone: This CDR3 is also generated by other DNA sequences in the sample. The V and J genes are TRBV18 and TRBJ1-2; TRBD1 might be the D (6 bases). The germline V and J ends were trimmed by 4 bases and 2 bases, with 11 bases remaining between them. Germline values: CDR1 KGHSH, CDR2 LQKENI. CDR3 length: 14 amino acids. DNA for the CDR3: TGTGCCAGCTCACAGGGAAGGGGGAACTATGGCTACACCTTC. This sequence encodes CASSQGRGNYGYTF.